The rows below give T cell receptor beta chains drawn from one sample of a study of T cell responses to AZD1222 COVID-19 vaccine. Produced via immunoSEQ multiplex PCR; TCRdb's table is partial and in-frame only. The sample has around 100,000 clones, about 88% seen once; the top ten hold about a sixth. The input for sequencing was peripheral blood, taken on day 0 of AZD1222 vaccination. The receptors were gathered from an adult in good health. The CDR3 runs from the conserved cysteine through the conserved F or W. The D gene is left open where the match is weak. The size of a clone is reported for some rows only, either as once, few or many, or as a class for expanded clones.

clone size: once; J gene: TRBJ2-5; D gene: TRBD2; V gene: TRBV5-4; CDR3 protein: CASSSGLADQETQYF; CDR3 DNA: TGTGCCAGCAGCTCGGGACTAGCGGATCAAGAGACCCAGTACTTC
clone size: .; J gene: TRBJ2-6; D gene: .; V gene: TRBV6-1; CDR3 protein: CASSEVAASSGANVLTF; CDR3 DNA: TGTGCCAGCAGTGAAGTAGCCGCTAGCTCTGGGGCCAACGTCCTGACTTTC
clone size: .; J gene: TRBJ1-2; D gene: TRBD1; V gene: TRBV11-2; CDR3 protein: CASSPGTEYGYTF; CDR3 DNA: TGTGCCAGCAGCCCGGGGACAGAGTATGGCTACACCTTC
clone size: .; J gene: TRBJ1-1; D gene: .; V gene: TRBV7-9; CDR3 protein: CASSLAGDIEAFF; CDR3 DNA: TGTGCCAGCAGCTTAGCGGGTGACATTGAAGCTTTCTTT
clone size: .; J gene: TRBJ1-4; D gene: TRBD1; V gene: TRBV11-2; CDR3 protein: CASSSGQGEEKLFF; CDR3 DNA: TGTGCCAGCAGCTCGGGACAGGGGGAGGAAAAACTGTTTTTT
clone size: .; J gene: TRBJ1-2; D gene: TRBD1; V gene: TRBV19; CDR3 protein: CASSMGQGNYGYTF; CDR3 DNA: TGTGCCAGTAGTATGGGACAGGGTAACTATGGCTACACCTTC
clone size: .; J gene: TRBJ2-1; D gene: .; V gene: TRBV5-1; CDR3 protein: CASSLERGIFHNEQFF; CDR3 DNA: TGCGCCAGCAGCTTGGAAAGAGGGATATTCCACAATGAGCAGTTCTTC
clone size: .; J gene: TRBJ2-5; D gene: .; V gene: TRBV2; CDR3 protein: CASSALSAGETQYF; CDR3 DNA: TGTGCCAGCAGTGCACTAAGCGCAGGGGAGACCCAGTACTTC
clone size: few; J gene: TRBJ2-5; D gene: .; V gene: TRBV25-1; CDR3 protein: CASSDSGDQETQYF; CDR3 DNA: TGTGCCAGCAGTGATTCGGGGGACCAAGAGACCCAGTACTTC
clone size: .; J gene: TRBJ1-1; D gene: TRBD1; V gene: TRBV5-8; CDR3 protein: CASSLAGQGGTEAFF; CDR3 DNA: TGTGCCAGCAGCTTGGCTGGACAGGGTGGCACTGAAGCTTTCTTT
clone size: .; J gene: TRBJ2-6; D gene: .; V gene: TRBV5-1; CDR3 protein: CASSSKGSGANVLTF; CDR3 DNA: TGCGCCAGCAGCAGCAAGGGATCCGGGGCCAACGTCCTGACTTTC
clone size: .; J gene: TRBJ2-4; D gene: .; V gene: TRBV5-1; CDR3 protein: CASSLGLDEGAKNIQYF; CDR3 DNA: TGCGCCAGCAGCTTGGGACTAGATGAGGGAGCCAAAAACATTCAGTACTTC
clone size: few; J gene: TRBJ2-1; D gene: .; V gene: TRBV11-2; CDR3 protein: CASGSRGYNEQFF; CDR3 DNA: TGTGCCAGCGGTTCAAGGGGGTACAATGAGCAGTTCTTC
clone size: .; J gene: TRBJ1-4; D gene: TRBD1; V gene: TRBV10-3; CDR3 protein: CAISAYQGANFEKLFF; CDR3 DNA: TGTGCCATATCCGCGTACCAGGGGGCAAACTTTGAAAAACTGTTTTTT
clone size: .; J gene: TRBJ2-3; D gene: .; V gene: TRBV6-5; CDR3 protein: CASRLLHGTQYF; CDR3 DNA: TGTGCCAGCAGGTTACTACACGGAACGCAGTATTTT
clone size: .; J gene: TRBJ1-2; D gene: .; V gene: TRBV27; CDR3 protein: CASKSDLNYGYTF; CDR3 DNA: TGTGCCAGCAAGTCTGATCTTAACTATGGCTACACCTTC
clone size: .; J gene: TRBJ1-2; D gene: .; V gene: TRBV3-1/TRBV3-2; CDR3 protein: CASSQGTVPNYGYTF; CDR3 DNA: TGTGCCAGCAGCCAAGGAACAGTCCCTAACTATGGCTACACCTTC
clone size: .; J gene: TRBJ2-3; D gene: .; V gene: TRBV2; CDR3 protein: CASSARDSSTDTQYF; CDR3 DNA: TGTGCCAGCAGTGCCCGGGACTCTAGCACAGATACGCAGTATTTT
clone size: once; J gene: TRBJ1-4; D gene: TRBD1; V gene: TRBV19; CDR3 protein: CASSLTGGREEKLFF; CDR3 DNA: TGTGCCAGTAGCTTGACAGGGGGCCGAGAGGAAAAACTGTTTTTT
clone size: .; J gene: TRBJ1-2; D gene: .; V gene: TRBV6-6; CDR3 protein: CASSRSGAQNYGYTF; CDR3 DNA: TGTGCCAGCAGTCGATCAGGGGCCCAAAACTATGGCTACACCTTC
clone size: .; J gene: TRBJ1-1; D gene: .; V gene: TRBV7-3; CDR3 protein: CASSVQRNTEAFF; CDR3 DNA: TGTGCCAGCAGCGTTCAACGGAACACTGAAGCTTTCTTT
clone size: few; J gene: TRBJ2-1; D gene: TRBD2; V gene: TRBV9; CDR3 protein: CASSVGSLAGRNEQFF; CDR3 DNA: TGTGCCAGCAGCGTAGGGAGTCTAGCGGGTAGGAATGAGCAGTTCTTC
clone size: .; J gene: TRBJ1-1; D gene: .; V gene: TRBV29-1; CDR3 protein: CSVGGWQGGEAFF; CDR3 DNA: TGCAGCGTAGGGGGGTGGCAGGGTGGTGAAGCTTTCTTT
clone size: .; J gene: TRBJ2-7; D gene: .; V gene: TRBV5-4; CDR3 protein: CASSLGYYEQYF; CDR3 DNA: TGTGCCAGCAGCTTGGGATACTACGAGCAGTACTTC
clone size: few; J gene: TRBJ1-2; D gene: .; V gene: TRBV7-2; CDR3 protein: CASSPTAYYGYTF; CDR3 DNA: TGTGCCAGCAGCCCGACAGCCTACTATGGCTACACCTTC
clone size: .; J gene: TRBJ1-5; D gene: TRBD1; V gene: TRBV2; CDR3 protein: CASSSGGLNQPQHF; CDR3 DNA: TGTGCCAGCAGTTCAGGGGGATTGAATCAGCCCCAGCATTTT
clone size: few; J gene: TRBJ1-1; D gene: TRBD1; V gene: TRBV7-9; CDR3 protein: CASLAQGEEAFF; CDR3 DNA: TGTGCCAGCCTTGCACAGGGGGAGGAAGCTTTCTTT
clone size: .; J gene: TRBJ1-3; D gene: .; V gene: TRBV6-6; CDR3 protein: CASSPVGGGSSGNTIYF; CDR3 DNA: TGTGCCAGCAGTCCTGTGGGAGGGGGGAGCTCTGGAAACACCATATATTTT